Each of the 20 T cell receptor beta chains below was sequenced from the same sample in a study of cytomegalovirus exposure and HLA in healthy donors. Researchers ran the PCR with 60 Vbeta and 13 Jbeta primers. Measured with immunoSEQ multiplex PCR; TCRdb has only the in-frame clones, and not every one. Of over 85,000 clones in the sample, 75% to 85% were seen once. The source material was PBMCs. These TCRs come from a woman in her thirties or forties in good health and CMV-seronegative.

The chain recombines TRBV7-2 with TRBJ2-3; D is undetermined. V lost 5 bases and J lost 7, with 7 bases in between. This CDR3 spans 11 amino acids. CDR1 and CDR2 (germline): SGHTA, FQGNSA. This chain's CDR3 is CASSPLNTQYF. Written as DNA, the CDR3 is TGTGCCAGCAGCCCACTAAATACGCAGTATTTT.

V is TRBV7-9 and J is TRBJ1-1; perhaps TRBD1 as D (6 bases). Germline V CDR1 and CDR2: SEHNR, FQNEAQ (reference sequence). Trimming pared 2 bases from V and 4 bases from J, leaving 11 bases between. This CDR3 contains 14 residues. The CDR3 nucleotides read TGTGCCAGCAGCTTAAAGGGGGAGGGCACTGAAGCTTTCTTT. Amino acids: CASSLKGEGTEAFF.

The chain has TRBV4-2 and TRBJ2-1; 8 nucleotides line up with TRBD1. Germline V gives CDR1 LGHNA, CDR2 YNFKEQ. V gave up 1 base and J gave up 3 bases; unmatched junction bases: 5. The CDR3 runs to 16 residues. The CDR3 sequence is CASSQATGGSYNEQFF. The CDR3 nucleotides are TGTGCCAGCAGCCAAGCCACAGGGGGTAGCTACAATGAGCAGTTCTTC.

This clone turned up a few times. The chain joins TRBV6-6 to TRBJ1-1; TRBD1 aligns across 8 bases. This CDR3 comprises 16 residues. Germline V CDR1 and CDR2: MNHNY, SVGAGI (reference sequence). V trimming: 6 bases; J trimming: 6 bases; junction bases outside the gene matches: 15. As DNA, the CDR3 is TGTGCCAGCAGGATGGGTGGGGCAGGGGGCGTCTCTGAAGCTTTCTTT. This codes for CASRMGGAGGVSEAFF.

This chain uses TRBV6-1 with TRBJ1-3, with TRBD1 as a possible D gene (6 bases). Germline CDR1 and CDR2: MNHNS and SASEGT. The ends were cut back, 2 bases at V and 0 bases at J, with 11 bases in the middle. The CDR3 covers 16 residues. The CDR3 region is CASSESEDSSGNTIYF. As DNA, the CDR3 is TGTGCCAGCAGTGAATCAGAGGACAGCTCTGGAAACACCATATATTTT.

Regarding this clone: Other DNA sequences in the sample encode the same CDR3. The CDR3 DNA reads TGTGCCTGGAGCGCCACGGGGACAGGGAGCGGCTACACCTTC. Its protein is CAWSATGTGSGYTF. This chain links TRBV30 with TRBJ1-2; TRBD1 aligns across 9 bases. V shed 3 bases and J 8 bases; nucleotides not matched to a gene: 10. Germline CDR1 GTSNPN, CDR2 SVGIG (reference sequence). CDR3 length: 14 amino acids.

The chain joins TRBV7-8 to TRBJ1-1; no firm D call. This CDR3 comprises 15 residues. Trimming removed 5 bases at V and 0 bases at J, with 13 bases between. Germline V gene sequence: CDR1 SGHVS, CDR2 FQNEAQ. CDR3 sequence (DNA): TGTGCCAGCAGCCCGAGGGCTGCCATGAACACTGAAGCTTTCTTT. Its protein product is CASSPRAAMNTEAFF.

The chain uses TRBV28 and TRBJ1-5; the D gene is possibly TRBD1 (6 bases). V was shortened by 2 bases and J by 6 bases, with 11 bases between the two germline ends. This CDR3 region has 14 residues. The V gene's germline CDR1 is MDHEN and CDR2 SYDVKM. This CDR3 reads CASSLTGWRQPQHF. The CDR3 DNA sequence: TGTGCCAGCAGTTTAACAGGGTGGCGTCAGCCCCAGCATTTT.

The chain links TRBV28 to TRBJ2-7; TRBD1 agrees at 8 bases. Losses at the gene ends were 5 bases for V and 4 bases for J; bases not matched to a gene: 13. CDR1 is MDHEN and CDR2 is SYDVKM in the germline V gene. The CDR3 totals 16 residues. The CDR3, as DNA: TGTGCCAGCAGTGAATCGCCAGGGGGCCCCCAGTACGAGCAGTACTTC. Protein sequence: CASSESPGGPQYEQYF.

This clone has only a few counts. The chain has TRBV30 and TRBJ1-3; TRBD1 is a possible D gene (6 bases). CDR1 is GTSNPN, CDR2 SVGIG, per germline (reference sequence). CDR3 length: 14 residues. Between the trimmed V and J ends, which lost 3 bases and 2 bases, there was a span of 11 bases. CDR3 in DNA: TGTGCCTGGAGCACAGGGTCCCCTGGAAACACCATATATTTT. Protein product: CAWSTGSPGNTIYF.

This clone came up once. V and J are TRBV5-1 and TRBJ2-7, with D possibly matching TRBD1 (5 bases). The CDR3 runs to 14 residues. Germline lookup yields CDR1 SGHRS and CDR2 YFSETQ. V was pared by 0 bases and J by 5 bases, with 12 bases between. The DNA for the CDR3 is TGCGCCAGCAGCTTGGTGACAGCGCACGACGAGCAGTACTTC. This sequence encodes CASSLVTAHDEQYF.

This clone occurred a few times. The chain has TRBV5-6 and TRBJ1-1; the D gene is possibly TRBD1 (6 bases). Germline loops: CDR1 SGHDT, CDR2 YYEEEE. The CDR3 runs 13 residues. V lost 0 bases, J lost 8 bases, and 11 bases lay in between. The CDR3 nucleotides read TGTGCCAGCAGCTTGGGTCAGGGGAGAGAAGCTTTCTTT. Its protein is CASSLGQGREAFF.

The table lists this clone with a count of one. The rearrangement links TRBV15 to TRBJ1-5, with TRBD1 identical over 9 bases. CDR1 is LNHNV and CDR2 is YYDKDF in the germline V gene (reference sequence). The J segment lost 4 bases and the V segment lost 4 bases, leaving 5 bases of the junction unmatched. This CDR3 region has 15 residues. Written as DNA, the CDR3 is TGTGCCACCAGCACTCAGACAGGGGGAAATCAGCCCCAGCATTTT. This encodes CATSTQTGGNQPQHF.

The genes are TRBV30 and TRBJ1-1; 7 positions match TRBD1. Germline values: CDR1 GTSNPN, CDR2 SVGIG (reference sequence). V lost 2 bases and J lost 10; bases outside the gene matches: 10. The CDR3 runs to 13 residues. CDR3 sequence: CAWSIQTGSGAFF. The CDR3 nucleotides read TGTGCCTGGAGTATCCAGACAGGGTCGGGAGCTTTCTTT.

The CDR3: CASSLGTTGGVNEQFF. CDR3 sequence (DNA): TGCGCCAGCAGCTTGGGCACTACAGGGGGCGTGAATGAGCAGTTCTTC. J is TRBJ2-1 and V is TRBV5-1; 9 nucleotides align to TRBD1. V trimming: 0 bases; J trimming: 7 bases; junction bases outside the gene matches: 8. There are 16 residues in the CDR3. CDR1 is SGHRS, CDR2 YFSETQ, per germline. Complete variable domain (other parts from reference TRBV5-1 and TRBJ2-1): KAGVTQTPRYLIKTRGQQVTLSCSPISGHRSVSWYQQTPGQGLQFLFEYFSETQRNKGNFPGRFSGRQFSNSRSEMNVSTLELGDSALYLCASSLGTTGGVNEQFFGPGTRLTVL.

The rearrangement joins TRBV6-5 to TRBJ1-5; D call uncertain. Deletions cut 4 bases from V and 0 bases from J, with 7 bases between. In germline, CDR1 is MNHEY, CDR2 SVGAGI. This CDR3 contains 14 residues. CDR3 region: CASSLTFSNQPQHF. CDR3 coding DNA: TGTGCCAGCAGTTTGACATTTAGCAATCAGCCCCAGCATTTT.

This chain links TRBV15 with TRBJ2-2; tentatively, D is TRBD2 (6 bases). The CDR3 runs 15 residues. Germline-derived CDR1 and CDR2 are LNHNV and YYDKDF (reference sequence). The V end lost 3 bases, the J end lost 1 base, and 9 bases lay between the germline ends. In DNA form, the CDR3 reads TGTGCCACCAGCAGCGGGGGAAGGAACACCGGGGAGCTGTTTTTT. Its protein product is CATSSGGRNTGELFF.

The chain recombines TRBV7-9 with TRBJ1-6; TRBD1 agrees at 7 bases. CDR1 SEHNR and CDR2 FQNEAQ come from the germline V gene (reference sequence). Germline trimming cut 5 bases from V and 10 bases from J; bases unmatched to any gene: 8. This CDR3 comprises 14 residues. CDR3 amino acids: CASSGDSFHSPLHF. The CDR3 nucleotides read TGTGCCAGCAGCGGGGACAGTTTTCACTCACCCCTCCACTTT.

This clone was counted only a few times. This chain links TRBV5-1 with TRBJ1-1; 7 nucleotides align to TRBD1. CDR1 and CDR2 from the germline V gene are SGHRS and YFSETQ. Losses at the gene ends were 4 bases for V and 4 bases for J; bases not matched to a gene: 7. The CDR3 covers 14 residues. In DNA form, the CDR3 reads TGCGCCAGCAGCACATACAGGGGTCCCACTGAAGCTTTCTTT. Encoded protein: CASSTYRGPTEAFF.

The chain links TRBV6-5 to TRBJ1-1; the D gene is possibly TRBD1 (5 bases). In germline, CDR1 is MNHEY, CDR2 SVGAGI. CDR3 size: 13 residues. Trimming removed 2 bases from V and 7 bases from J, with 11 bases in between. CDR3 coding DNA: TGTGCCAGCAGTTACGGGGGGACGATTGAAGCTTTCTTT. Translated, it gives CASSYGGTIEAFF.